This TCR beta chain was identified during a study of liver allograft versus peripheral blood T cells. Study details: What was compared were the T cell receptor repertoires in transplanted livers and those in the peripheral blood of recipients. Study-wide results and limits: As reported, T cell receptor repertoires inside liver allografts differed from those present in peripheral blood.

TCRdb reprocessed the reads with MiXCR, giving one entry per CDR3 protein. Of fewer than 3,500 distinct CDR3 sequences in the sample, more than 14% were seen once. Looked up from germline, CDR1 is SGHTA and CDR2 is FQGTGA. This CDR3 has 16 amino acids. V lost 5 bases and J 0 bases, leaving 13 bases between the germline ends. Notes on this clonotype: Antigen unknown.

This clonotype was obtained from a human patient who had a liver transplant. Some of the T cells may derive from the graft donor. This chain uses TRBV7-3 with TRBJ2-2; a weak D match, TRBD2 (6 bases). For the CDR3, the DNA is TGTGCCAGCAGCGCCCTGGGACTGACGAACACCGGGGAGCTGTTTTTT. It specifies CASSALGLTNTGELFF.